This TCR beta chain came from a study of read filtering for tumor transcriptome and immune sequencing. The wider study: IR-seq gave about 3.5 to 11 million TCR reads per sample; RNA-seq gave about 80 to 1,400. General observations from the study: The sorted CD138-negative fraction was a mixed bone marrow immune population, not purified T cells. Even smaller IR-seq throughput identified most shared clonotypes.

Sampling of bone marrow took place during active disease in every patient. From roughly 400 ng of RNA, a library with molecular barcoded alpha/delta and beta/gamma adaptors was made. MiXCR was run by TCRdb on the reads, yielding one entry per CDR3 protein. The table lists about 21,000 distinct CDR3 sequences, around 20% of them singletons, with about 24% in the top ten. This clonotype came up many times. Its cognate antigen is unknown. This TCR derives from a donor aged 40 or older with multiple myeloma. Sequenced: a population of CD138-negative cells sorted from bone marrow.

CDR3 nucleotide sequence: TGTGCCAGCAGCTTCGGGGGGGACTTCCTGAACACTGAAGCTTTCTTT. This encodes CASSFGGDFLNTEAFF. This rearrangement joins TRBV5-4 to TRBJ1-1, with D maybe TRBD1 (5 bases). The germline V gene has CDR1 SGHNT and CDR2 YYREEE (reference sequence). Trimming took off 2 bases at V and 0 bases at J, with 14 bases between the two ends. The CDR3 length is 16 residues.